A single sample gave rise to the 32 T cell receptor beta chains below, sequenced in a study of blood T cells in healthy people across ages. Combining a sample-barcoded 5' primer with a J-beta primer mix, a second PCR ran for roughly 7 to 11 cycles. TCRdb itself ran the 5' RACE reads through MiXCR, one entry per CDR3 protein. The sample holds roughly 930,000 distinct CDR3 sequences, around 48% seen once. Sequenced material: blood. The source is a man aged 30 to 45 in good health.

The rearrangement joins TRBV15 to TRBJ1-1; D is undetermined. The germline CDR1 and CDR2 sequences are LNHNV and YYDKDF (reference sequence). Trimming removed 0 bases from V and 1 base from J, with 15 bases in between. The CDR3 is 17 amino acids. As DNA, the CDR3 is TGTGCCACCAGCAGAGATTCGACCGGACGGAGGAACACTGAAGCTTTCTTT. Protein: CATSRDSTGRRNTEAFF.

This chain connects TRBV5-4 to TRBJ2-7; D remains ambiguous. V was clipped by 5 bases and J by 2 bases, with 17 bases between them. Germline CDR1 reads SGHNT; CDR2 reads YYREEE (reference sequence). The CDR3 has 15 amino acids. CDR3 bases: TGTGCCAGCAGTACCCCAATGGTCTACCCCTACGAGCAGTACTTC. This gives the protein CASSTPMVYPYEQYF.

This clonotype was counted a few times. The chain combines TRBV7-8 with TRBJ2-3; no definite D call. CDR3 length: 14 residues. Trimming stripped 0 bases from V and 2 bases from J, with 6 bases between. Looked up from germline, CDR1 is SGHVS and CDR2 is FQNEAQ. CDR3 protein: CASSLAQYTDTQYF. CDR3 nucleotide sequence: TGTGCCAGCAGCTTAGCACAGTACACAGATACGCAGTATTTT.

This clonotype has more than one count but fewer than ten. The CDR3 loop reads CASSFLGQGNEQYF. The CDR3 coding sequence is TGTGCCAGCAGCTTCTTGGGACAGGGCAACGAGCAGTACTTC. V is TRBV5-6 and J is TRBJ2-4; 9 positions match TRBD1. The DNA end favors TRBJ2-7, so the J call may be wrong. The CDR3 runs to 14 residues. Germline V lookup: CDR1 SGHDT, CDR2 YYEEEE.

V and J are TRBV6-2 or TRBV6-3 and TRBJ1-1, with 7 bases lining up with TRBD1. This CDR3 has 14 residues. J was trimmed by 1 base and V by 2 bases; bases with no gene match: 1. Germline V gene lookup returns CDR1 MNHEY and CDR2 SVGEGT. CDR3 sequence reads: CASSYDRANTEAFF. CDR3 in DNA: TGTGCCAGCAGTTACGACAGGGCGAACACTGAAGCTTTCTTT.

This sequence joins TRBV10-3 and TRBJ2-1, with 13 bases fitting TRBD2. V lost 6 bases, J lost 5 bases, and 1 base stayed unmatched. Germline CDR1 reads ENHRY; CDR2 reads SYGVKD. The CDR3 runs 14 residues. The CDR3 nucleotides read TGTGCCATCAGCGGGACTAGCGGGGACAATGAGCAGTTCTTC. This encodes CAISGTSGDNEQFF.

CDR3 region: CASTRLTGGTGELFF. The CDR3 nucleotides read TGTGCCAGCACCCGTCTGACAGGAGGGACCGGGGAGCTGTTTTTT. This chain uses TRBV6-5 with TRBJ2-2; D tentatively reads TRBD1 or TRBD2 (6 bases each). Between the trimmed V and J ends, which lost 7 bases and 5 bases, there was a span of 17 bases. The CDR3 sequence is 15 residues long. Germline V gene sequence: CDR1 MNHEY, CDR2 SVGAGI.

On this clonotype itself: Relative to the germline gene, one junction end is altered; a read error may explain this. This chain's CDR3 is CVSSRGGRFPDTQYF. CDR3 nucleotide sequence: TGTGTCAGCAGCCGGGGGGGCCGCTTCCCGGATACGCAGTATTTT. This chain links TRBV3-1 with TRBJ2-3, with 8 bases lining up with TRBD2. The CDR3 is made up of 15 amino acids. The germline CDR1 and CDR2 sequences are LGHDT and YNNKEL (reference sequence).

This clonotype has a single count. The rearrangement uses TRBV2 and TRBJ2-7; 14 bases agree with TRBD2. With V trimmed by 4 bases and J by 8 bases, 7 bases remained unmatched. Germline loops: CDR1 SNHLY, CDR2 FYNNEI. The CDR3 loop spans 15 amino acids. The CDR3 protein is CASSGGLAGGIKQYF. CDR3 bases: TGTGCCAGCAGTGGTGGACTAGCGGGGGGCATCAAGCAGTACTTC. The full variable domain, rest sourced from reference TRBV2 and TRBJ2-7, is EPEVTQTPSHQVTQMGQEVILRCVPISNHLYFYWYRQILGQKVEFLVSFYNNEISEKSEIFDDQFSVERPDGSNFTLKIRSTKLEDSAMYFCASSGGLAGGIKQYFGPGTRLTVT.

This clonotype was counted at least ten times. At one end the junction does not follow the germline gene, possibly because of a read error. The chain combines TRBV5-1 with TRBJ1-1; weak D call: TRBD1 (6 bases). The CDR3 runs to 14 residues. The germline gives CDR1 SGHRS, CDR2 YFSETQ. In nucleotides, the CDR3 is TGTGCCAGCAGTCTTGGACAGCGGAACACTGAAGCTTTCTTT. Translating gives CASSLGQRNTEAFF.

This clonotype has a single count. The chain employs TRBV7-9 and TRBJ2-1; D may be TRBD1 or TRBD2 (5 bases each). The V gene's germline CDR1 is SEHNR and CDR2 FQNEAQ (reference sequence). Trimming stripped 5 bases from V and 13 bases from J, with 12 bases between. The CDR3 has 11 amino acids. The CDR3 loop reads CASSGGGTQFF. For the CDR3, the DNA is TGTGCCAGCAGCGGTGGGGGAACTCAGTTCTTC.

A note on this clonotype: One end of the junction does not line up with germline, which may come from a read error. J is TRBJ2-1 and V is TRBV11-1, with a weak D call TRBD2 (5 bases). The CDR3 has 16 residues. The V gene's germline CDR1 is SGHAT and CDR2 FQDESV (reference sequence). CDR3 in amino acids: CAGSLGLASHYNEQFF. DNA of the CDR3: TGTGCCGGCAGCTTAGGTCTAGCATCTCACTACAATGAGCAGTTCTTC.

The rearrangement uses TRBV28 and TRBJ2-2, with TRBD1 matching 9 bases. This CDR3 has 16 residues. Germline V gene lookup returns CDR1 MDHEN and CDR2 SYDVKM. The V segment lost 6 bases and the J segment 6 bases; nucleotides outside the gene matches: 11. For the CDR3, the DNA is TGTGCCAGCAGCCAGACAGGGGGACGGAGGTCCGGGGAGCTGTTTTTT. Its protein is CASSQTGGRRSGELFF.

The gene calls are TRBV6-5 and TRBJ2-7; D is ambiguous. The DNA matches TRBJ2-5 better at its end, which makes the J call doubtful. The CDR3 runs 12 residues. The germline V gene has CDR1 MNHEY and CDR2 SVGAGI. The CDR3 DNA reads as TGTGCCAGCTGGAATGCAAAAGAGACCCAGTACTTC. This encodes CASWNAKETQYF.

V usage is TRBV7-2 and J usage is TRBJ2-4, with D perhaps being TRBD1 or TRBD2 (5 bases each). The germline gives CDR1 SGHTA, CDR2 FQGNSA. The CDR3 loop spans 19 amino acids. V lost 5 bases and J lost 1, with 24 bases in between. The CDR3 reads CASSARRQTRGTAKNIQYF. CDR3 in DNA: TGTGCCAGCAGCGCCCGGCGGCAAACTAGGGGTACGGCCAAAAACATTCAGTACTTC.

The chain is built from TRBV20-1 and TRBJ2-4, with D perhaps matching TRBD2 (5 bases). TRBJ2-5 explains the end of the DNA better; the J call may be wrong. Germline values: CDR1 DFQATT, CDR2 SNEGSKA (reference sequence). The CDR3 extends over 11 amino acids. The CDR3 bases are TGCAGTGTCACCACGGGGGAGACCCAGTACTTC. Its protein is CSVTTGETQYF.

This clonotype was observed a handful of times. V is TRBV7-9 and J is TRBJ2-3; no clear D gene. Germline CDR1 is SEHNR and CDR2 is FQNEAQ (reference sequence). The CDR3 totals 13 residues. The ends were cut back, 5 bases at V and 5 bases at J, with 11 bases in the middle. Here the CDR3 DNA reads TGTGCCAGCAGCGGTGGGGTGGTAGATACGCAGTATTTT. Translated: CASSGGVVDTQYF.

The gene calls are TRBV10-3 and TRBJ2-7; TRBD1 agrees at 7 bases. The CDR3 is 15 amino acids. Germline V gene data show CDR1 as ENHRY and CDR2 as SYGVKD. Unmatched junction bases numbered 5, after V lost 0 bases and J lost 3 bases. CDR3 residues: CAISESPGQSYEQYF. The CDR3 DNA sequence: TGTGCCATCAGTGAGTCCCCGGGACAGAGCTACGAGCAGTACTTC.

The DNA of the CDR3 is TGTGCCAGCAGCGTGGGGAGGGGACAGGGTATCCACGAGCAGTACTTC. Amino acid sequence: CASSVGRGQGIHEQYF. The chain joins TRBV5-5 to TRBJ2-4; 9 nucleotides agree with TRBD1. The J call may be faulty, since TRBJ2-7 better matches the DNA end. Germline assignment: CDR1 SGHKS and CDR2 YYEKEE (reference sequence). The CDR3 runs to 16 residues.

The chain employs TRBV2 and TRBJ1-1; no definite D call. The CDR3 is 11 residues long. CDR1 and CDR2 from the germline V gene are SNHLY and FYNNEI. Trimming removed 4 bases at V and 6 bases at J, with 6 bases between. CDR3 protein: CASSAGAEAFF. In DNA, the CDR3 is TGTGCCAGCAGTGCCGGGGCTGAAGCTTTCTTT.

The chain combines TRBV7-2 with TRBJ2-1; a weak D match, TRBD2 (6 bases). The CDR3 has 14 residues. The V gene's germline CDR1 is SGHTA and CDR2 FQGNSA. The V end was cut by 5 bases, the J end by 6 bases, with 14 bases between. CDR3 nucleotides: TGTGCCAGCAGCCGAGACAACGGGGGCAATGAGCAGTTCTTC. Translation: CASSRDNGGNEQFF.

In this sample, this clonotype turned up once. This chain links TRBV28 with TRBJ1-2, with a possible D match to TRBD1 (5 bases). The CDR3 totals 12 residues. The V end lost 8 bases, the J end lost 10 bases, and 17 bases lay between the germline ends. Germline V lookup: CDR1 MDHEN, CDR2 SYDVKM. The CDR3: CASFSGLRLYTF. The CDR3 DNA follows: TGTGCCAGCTTCTCGGGACTTCGTCTCTACACCTTC.

The genes are TRBV7-9 and TRBJ2-1; 9 bases map to TRBD2. The CDR3 totals 15 residues. The V gene end was trimmed by 2 bases and the J gene end by 5 bases; junction bases not matched to a gene: 4. Germline assignment: CDR1 SEHNR and CDR2 FQNEAQ (reference sequence). CDR3 in amino acids: CASSLSTSGHNEQFF. In DNA form, the CDR3 reads TGTGCCAGCAGCTTATCGACTAGCGGACACAATGAGCAGTTCTTC.

The sample holds many counts of this clonotype. The chain combines TRBV25-1 with TRBJ1-2; TRBD1 might be the D (5 bases). The germline V gene encodes CDR1 MGHDK and CDR2 SYGVNS. The CDR3 runs 16 residues. Trimming removed 5 bases at V and 0 bases at J, with 16 bases between. The CDR3 DNA sequence: TGTGCCAGCAGTCACATCGGGGGGGACCCTAACTATGGCTACACCTTC. Protein sequence: CASSHIGGDPNYGYTF.

The chain uses TRBV7-9 and TRBJ1-2; tentative D call: TRBD1 (6 bases). V lost 5 bases, J lost 11 bases, and 12 bases lay in between. Germline CDR1 and CDR2: SEHNR and FQNEAQ (reference sequence). The CDR3 has 11 residues. The DNA of the CDR3 is TGTGCCAGCAGCCGGGACACCGGGTACACCTTC. Amino acids: CASSRDTGYTF.

The rearrangement joins TRBV20-1 to TRBJ1-1, with TRBD1 as a possible D gene (5 bases). Germline V gene sequence: CDR1 DFQATT, CDR2 SNEGSKA (reference sequence). V was trimmed by 5 bases and J by 5 bases, leaving 15 bases between them. This CDR3 is built from 13 residues. CDR3 DNA: TGCAGTGCTCGCCCGGGGGTTGGGACTGAAGCTTTCTTT. This codes for CSARPGVGTEAFF.

This clonotype was found many times. The V gene is TRBV7-2, the J gene TRBJ2-7; weak D call: TRBD1 (5 bases). Germline CDR1 is SGHTA and CDR2 is FQGNSA. Trimming pared 5 bases from V and 4 bases from J, leaving 12 bases between. The CDR3 runs 13 residues. CDR3 nucleotides: TGTGCCAGCAGCCGAACAGGTCCGTACGAGCAGTACTTC. Translating gives CASSRTGPYEQYF.

V is TRBV4-1 and J is TRBJ2-5; a weak D match, TRBD1 (5 bases). CDR3 length: 15 amino acids. Trimming removed 0 bases from V and 11 bases from J, with 19 bases in between. Germline V CDR1 and CDR2: MGHRA, YSYEKL. The CDR3 nucleotides read TGCGCCAGCAGCCAAGACGGAAGACAGAGTCCAGAGCAGTACTTC. It specifies CASSQDGRQSPEQYF.

V is TRBV30 and J is TRBJ1-4; D perhaps matches TRBD1 (5 bases). Trimming removed 8 bases at V and 8 bases at J, with 21 bases between. The CDR3 consists of 14 residues. Germline lookup yields CDR1 GTSNPN and CDR2 SVGIG (reference sequence). CDR3 nucleotides: TGTGCCGGAGGGTGGGGGGGGTTAGTCGAAAAACTGTTTTTT. Amino acid sequence: CAGGWGGLVEKLFF.

This chain uses TRBV18 with TRBJ2-4; D is unresolved. With the DNA end fitting TRBJ2-5 better, the J assignment may be wrong. Germline CDR1 and CDR2: KGHSH and LQKENI. This CDR3 spans 14 amino acids. CDR3 region: CASSPRLSEETQYF. CDR3 bases: TGTGCCAGCTCACCAAGGCTGAGTGAAGAGACCCAGTACTTC.

The gene calls are TRBV12-3 or TRBV12-4 and TRBJ1-2, with no clear D. V was pared by 1 base and J by 8 bases, with 11 bases between. The CDR3 runs 13 residues. CDR3 sequence reads: CASSLEGIRGYTF. CDR3 DNA sequence: TGTGCCAGCAGTTTAGAAGGGATTCGAGGCTACACCTTC.

This clonotype was detected ten times or more. This sequence joins TRBV7-9 and TRBJ1-3; tentative D call: TRBD1 (5 bases). This CDR3 has 15 residues. Trimming took 9 bases from V and 8 from J, leaving 23 bases between them. Germline loops: CDR1 SEHNR, CDR2 FQNEAQ (reference sequence). DNA of the CDR3: TGTGCCAGTCGTCGGGGGTACCCCGGTATGGACACCATATATTTT. This codes for CASRRGYPGMDTIYF.